This T cell receptor (beta chain) was captured in a study of TET2 disruption in CD19-targeted CAR T cells. Libraries were prepared by immunoSEQ multiplex PCR; TCRdb keeps only in-frame clonotypes and omits some of them. Its listing shows fewer than 30,000 clones. As to this clone: Antigen: not known. The read ends 3 residues before the CDR3 terminus; that terminus is restored from the germline J gene.

Treatment denoted: autologous CTL019 cells: CD19 CAR with 4-1BB and CD3 zeta domains. The starting T cells for CTL019 came from a peripheral blood leukapheresis. V shed 2 bases and J shed 6 bases, with 19 bases lying between them. The CDR3 is 16 residues long. Germline CDR1 and CDR2: MNHEY and SVGEGT. The sequence derives from a man between 65 and 85 years old with chronic lymphocytic leukemia. This specimen was CD8- CAR+ T cells sorted from cultured blood T cells, taken for CD19 CAR T cell therapy. Described subset: CD8-negative CAR-positive T cells from the infusion product. The genes are TRBV6-2 or TRBV6-3 and TRBJ1-2, with D possibly being TRBD1 (5 bases). CDR3 residues: CASSYPLEGRRDGYTF. CDR3 bases read: TGTGCCAGCAGTTACCCTCTTGAGGGGCGCCGTGATGGC.